Presented here are 10 T cell receptor beta chains from one specimen sequenced in a study of cytomegalovirus exposure and HLA in healthy donors. A multiplex PCR was run with 60 Vbeta primers and 13 Jbeta primers. Assay used: immunoSEQ multiplex PCR; TCRdb lists only in-frame clones, some missing. In the table there are 150,000 to 200,000 clones, 60% to 80% of which are singletons. The sample taken for sequencing was PBMCs. Source of these receptors: a man in his forties in good health and CMV-seropositive.

The rearrangement links TRBV6-5 to TRBJ2-7; 11 bases map to TRBD2. The length of the CDR3 is 15 residues. CDR1 is MNHEY and CDR2 is SVGAGI in the germline V gene. J gave up 6 bases and V 6 bases, and 10 bases lay outside the gene matches. CDR3 sequence: CASSSPGTSGTEQYF. Written as DNA, the CDR3 is TGTGCCAGCAGCTCCCCCGGGACTAGCGGAACCGAGCAGTACTTC.

The chain is built from TRBV5-1 and TRBJ2-1; D is perhaps TRBD2 (5 bases). With 3 bases removed from V and 9 bases from J, the gap between germline ends came to 13 bases. The V gene's germline CDR1 is SGHRS and CDR2 YFSETQ. This CDR3 has 13 amino acids. CDR3 sequence reads: CASSSTPGLEQFF. The DNA of the CDR3 is TGCGCCAGCAGCTCCACACCAGGACTTGAGCAGTTCTTC.

A single count supports this clone. The chain has TRBV11-2 and TRBJ2-3; 10 bases are a match to TRBD2. Germline lookup yields CDR1 SGHAT and CDR2 FQNNGV. V shed 5 bases, J shed 5 bases, and the junction held 10 bases outside the gene matches. The CDR3 is 16 amino acids. The DNA for the CDR3 is TGTGCCAGCAGCGGGGGACTAGCGCTCCTCAGAGATACGCAGTATTTT. As protein: CASSGGLALLRDTQYF.

This clone was counted a single time. The gene calls are TRBV5-1 and TRBJ2-7; 13 nucleotides match TRBD2. Germline loops: CDR1 SGHRS, CDR2 YFSETQ. The CDR3 is 16 residues long. J lost 4 bases, V lost 4 bases, and 8 bases had no gene match. CDR3: CASSTWTSGSFYEQYF. The CDR3 DNA reads TGCGCCAGCAGCACATGGACTAGCGGGAGTTTTTACGAGCAGTACTTC.

The chain uses TRBV10-3 and TRBJ2-5, with 10 positions matching TRBD2. The CDR3 length is 14 residues. The V segment lost 4 bases and the J segment 3 bases; nucleotides outside the gene matches: 2. CDR1 is ENHRY and CDR2 is SYGVKD in the germline V gene. The CDR3 nucleotides read TGTGCCATCAGTGGGAGCGGGAGGGAAGAGACCCAGTACTTC. Residues: CAISGSGREETQYF.

This clone was seen only once. The CDR3 sequence: CTTNLYQHGYTF. The DNA for the CDR3 is TGTACTACCAATCTCTACCAGCATGGCTACACCTTC. The J gene is TRBJ1-2, the V gene TRBV28, with D unclear. The CDR3 has 12 amino acids. Germline-derived CDR1 and CDR2 are MDHEN and SYDVKM.

The V call is TRBV5-6, the J call TRBJ2-3, with no clear D. The germline V and J ends were trimmed by 2 bases and 3 bases, with 7 bases remaining between them. This CDR3 is 13 amino acids long. Germline-derived CDR1 and CDR2 are SGHDT and YYEEEE. The CDR3 protein is CASSFWATDTQYF. The CDR3 coding sequence is TGTGCCAGCAGCTTCTGGGCAACAGATACGCAGTATTTT.

This clone was detected a few times. The rearrangement uses TRBV19 and TRBJ1-1; TRBD1 matches 8 bases. Germline assignment: CDR1 LNHDA and CDR2 SQIVND (reference sequence). Trimming took 4 bases from V and 6 from J; bases not matched to a gene: 10. This CDR3 is built from 15 residues. CDR3 protein: CASSTRDRSYSEAFF. In DNA form, the CDR3 reads TGTGCCAGTAGTACCCGGGACAGGTCGTATTCTGAAGCTTTCTTT.

This clone was counted only a few times. The rearrangement joins TRBV11-2 to TRBJ1-4; 10 nucleotides line up with TRBD1. Germline V lookup: CDR1 SGHAT, CDR2 FQNNGV. V was clipped by 1 base and J by 7 bases; unmatched bases: 9. The CDR3 is 17 residues long. The CDR3 DNA reads TGTGCCAGCAGCTTAGGCTCTCGGACAGGGGGAGGTGAAAAACTGTTTTTT. Its protein product is CASSLGSRTGGGEKLFF.

The rearrangement joins TRBV11-2 to TRBJ2-1; D might be TRBD2 (5 bases). Trimming left V 0 bases short and J 8 bases short, with 8 bases between. The CDR3 loop spans 13 amino acids. Germline loops: CDR1 SGHAT, CDR2 FQNNGV. The CDR3 DNA follows: TGTGCCAGCAGCTTAGATCGGGGTGATGAGCAGTTCTTC. Its protein is CASSLDRGDEQFF.